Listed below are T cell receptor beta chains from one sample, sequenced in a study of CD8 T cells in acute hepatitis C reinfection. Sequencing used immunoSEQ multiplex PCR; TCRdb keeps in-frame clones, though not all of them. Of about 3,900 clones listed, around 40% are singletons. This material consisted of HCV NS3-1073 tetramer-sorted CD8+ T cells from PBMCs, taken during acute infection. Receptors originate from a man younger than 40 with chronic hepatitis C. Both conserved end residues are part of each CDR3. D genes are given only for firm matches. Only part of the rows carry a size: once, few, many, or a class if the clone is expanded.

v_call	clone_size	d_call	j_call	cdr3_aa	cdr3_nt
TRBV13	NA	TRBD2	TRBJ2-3	CASSQTPGLAGGEGTDTQYF	TGTGCCAGCAGCCAAACCCCTGGACTAGCGGGAGGTGAGGGCACAGATACGCAGTATTTT
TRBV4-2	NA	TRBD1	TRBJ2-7	CASSQEQGLGEQYF	TGTGCCAGCAGCCAAGAACAGGGGCTCGGCGAGCAGTACTTC
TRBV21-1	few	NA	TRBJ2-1	CASSKVQKYNSYNEQFF	TGTGCCAGCAGCAAAGTCCAGAAATATAACTCCTACAATGAGCAGTTCTTC
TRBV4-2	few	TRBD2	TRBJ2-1	CASSQEEGTRPFF	TGTGCCAGCAGCCAAGAGGAAGGGACTAGACCGTTCTTC
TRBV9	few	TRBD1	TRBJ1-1	CASSVEAGGYTEAFF	TGTGCCAGCAGCGTAGAGGCAGGGGGCTACACTGAAGCTTTCTTT
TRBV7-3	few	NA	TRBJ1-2	CASSQIRGGYGYTF	TGTGCCAGCAGCCAAATTAGGGGAGGCTATGGCTACACCTTC
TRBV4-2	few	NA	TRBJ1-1	CASSQEGGAEAFF	TGTGCCAGCAGCCAAGAGGGAGGGGCAGAGGCTTTCTTT
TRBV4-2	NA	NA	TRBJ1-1	CASSQETGSEAFF	TGTGCCAGCAGCCAAGAGACCGGATCCGAAGCTTTCTTT
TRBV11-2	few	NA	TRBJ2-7	CASSNEAGRFMTYEQYF	TGTGCCAGCAGTAACGAGGCGGGCAGGTTCATGACCTACGAGCAGTACTTC
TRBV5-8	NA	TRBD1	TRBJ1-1	CASSLTPGQGSSNTEAFF	TGTGCCAGCAGCTTAACCCCGGGACAGGGGAGTTCGAACACTGAAGCTTTCTTT
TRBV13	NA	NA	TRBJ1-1	CASNAGADTEAFF	TGTGCCAGCAATGCGGGGGCCGACACTGAAGCTTTCTTT
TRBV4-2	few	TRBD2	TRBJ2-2	CASSQEVSGAPGELFF	TGTGCCAGCAGCCAAGAGGTTAGCGGGGCCCCCGGGGAGCTGTTTTTT
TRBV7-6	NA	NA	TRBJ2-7	CASSLDGPPTPHEQYF	TGTGCCAGCAGCTTAGATGGGCCCCCAACCCCTCACGAGCAGTACTTC
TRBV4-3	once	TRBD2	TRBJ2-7	CASSQEPGLAGTSYEQYF	TGCGCCAGCAGCCAAGAGCCGGGACTAGCGGGGACCTCCTACGAGCAGTACTTC
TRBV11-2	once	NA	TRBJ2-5	CASSLGQAQETQYF	TGTGCCAGCAGCTTAGGGCAGGCACAAGAGACCCAGTACTTC
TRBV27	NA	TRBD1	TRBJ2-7	CASSLFGQGYEQYF	TGTGCCAGCAGTTTATTCGGACAGGGCTACGAGCAGTACTTC
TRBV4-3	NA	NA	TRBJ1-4	CASSQVAQGNEKLFF	TGCGCCAGCAGCCAAGTGGCCCAGGGGAATGAAAAACTGTTTTTT
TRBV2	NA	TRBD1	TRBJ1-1	CASHNIDRGAALNTEAFF	TGTGCCAGCCACAACATAGACAGGGGAGCGGCATTGAACACTGAAGCTTTCTTT
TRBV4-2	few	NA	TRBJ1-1	CASSQDHQAFF	TGTGCCAGCAGCCAAGATCATCAGGCTTTCTTT
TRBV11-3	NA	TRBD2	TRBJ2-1	CASSLVAGEPSEQFF	TGTGCCAGCAGCTTAGTAGCGGGGGAACCCAGTGAGCAGTTCTTC
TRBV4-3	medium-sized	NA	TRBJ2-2	CASSQEVGAPGELFF	TGCGCCAGCAGCCAAGAGGTCGGGGCCCCCGGGGAGCTGTTTTTT
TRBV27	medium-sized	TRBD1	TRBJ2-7	CASSLLGQGIYEQYF	TGTGCCAGCAGTTTACTGGGACAGGGGATTTACGAGCAGTACTTC
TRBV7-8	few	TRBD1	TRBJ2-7	CASSTETGGKAYEQYF	TGTGCCAGCAGCACAGAGACAGGGGGTAAGGCCTACGAGCAGTACTTC
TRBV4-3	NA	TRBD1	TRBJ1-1	CASSQGPSEAGGGGAFF	TGCGCCAGCAGCCAAGGGCCCTCGGAGGCAGGGGGCGGTGGAGCTTTCTTT
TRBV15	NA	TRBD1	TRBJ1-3	CATSRGTGEPDTIYF	TGTGCCACCAGCAGAGGGACAGGGGAACCTGACACCATATATTTT
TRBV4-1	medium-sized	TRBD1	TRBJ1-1	CASSQEGSGGTEAFF	TGCGCCAGCAGCCAAGAGGGCTCAGGGGGCACTGAAGCTTTCTTT
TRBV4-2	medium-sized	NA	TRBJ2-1	CASSQAPTAPEAYNEQFF	TGTGCCAGCAGCCAAGCCCCGACCGCCCCGGAGGCCTACAATGAGCAGTTCTTC
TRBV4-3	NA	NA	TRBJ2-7	CASSQELLSSSYEQYF	TGCGCCAGCAGCCAAGAACTGCTATCCAGCTCCTACGAGCAGTACTTC
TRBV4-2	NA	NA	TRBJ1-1	CASSVVEGTEAFF	TGTGCCAGCAGCGTGGTGGAGGGCACTGAAGCTTTCTTT
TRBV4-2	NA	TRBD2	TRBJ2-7	CASSQEAGGAGLGEQYF	TGTGCCAGCAGCCAAGAGGCGGGGGGGGCAGGTTTAGGCGAGCAGTACTTC
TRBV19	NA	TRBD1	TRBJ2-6	CASSIGTAPFGGANVLTF	TGTGCCAGTAGTATTGGGACAGCACCCTTCGGAGGGGCCAACGTCCTGACTTTC
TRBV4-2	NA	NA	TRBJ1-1	CASSQETATEAFF	TGTGCCAGCAGCCAAGAGACAGCCACTGAAGCTTTCTTT
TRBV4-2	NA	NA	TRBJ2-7	CASSQEQGWWGEQYF	TGTGCCAGCAGCCAAGAACAGGGTTGGTGGGGCGAGCAGTACTTC
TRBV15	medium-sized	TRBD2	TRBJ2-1	CATSTILGDSGRGSYNEQFF	TGTGCCACCAGCACCATACTCGGGGATAGCGGGAGAGGGTCCTACAATGAGCAGTTCTTC
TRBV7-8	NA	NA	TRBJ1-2	CASSLNTVDGYTF	TGTGCCAGCAGCTTAAACACAGTTGATGGCTACACCTTC
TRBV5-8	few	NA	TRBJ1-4	CASSLEPGAPGKLFF	TGTGCCAGCAGCTTGGAACCAGGGGCCCCGGGGAAACTGTTTTTT
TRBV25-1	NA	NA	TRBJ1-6	CASSEAGTSTPLHF	TGTGCCAGCAGTGAAGCAGGGACCTCTACACCCCTCCACTTT
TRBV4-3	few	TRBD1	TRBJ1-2	CASSQEPTGIDGYTF	TGCGCCAGCAGCCAAGAGCCGACAGGGATCGATGGCTACACCTTC
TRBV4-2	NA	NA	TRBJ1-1	CASSQEAGPWGEAFF	TGTGCCAGCAGCCAAGAAGCAGGACCCTGGGGGGAAGCTTTCTTT
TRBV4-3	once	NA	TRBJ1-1	CASSQAGTNTEAFF	TGCGCCAGCAGCCAAGCCGGGACGAACACTGAAGCTTTCTTT
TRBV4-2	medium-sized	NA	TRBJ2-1	CASSQEVGEWGEQFF	TGTGCCAGCAGCCAGGAAGTGGGAGAGTGGGGTGAGCAGTTCTTC
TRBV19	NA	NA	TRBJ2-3	CASSIGVGVFPDTQYF	TGTGCCAGTAGCATAGGGGTTGGGGTTTTTCCAGATACGCAGTATTTT
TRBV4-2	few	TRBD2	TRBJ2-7	CASSQEMGLAWGEQYF	TGTGCCAGCAGCCAAGAGATGGGACTAGCGTGGGGGGAGCAGTACTTC
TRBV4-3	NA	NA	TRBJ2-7	CASSQDIGTLNPYEQYF	TGCGCCAGCAGCCAAGATATTGGGACACTAAATCCCTACGAGCAGTACTTC
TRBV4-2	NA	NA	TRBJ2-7	CASSQDGTSSRYF	TGTGCCAGCAGCCAAGATGGGACCTCCAGCCGGTACTTC
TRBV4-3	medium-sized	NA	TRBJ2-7	CASSQEPPAAAASYEQYF	TGCGCCAGCAGCCAAGAACCTCCAGCCGCGGCGGCCTCCTACGAGCAGTACTTC
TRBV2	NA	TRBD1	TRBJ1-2	CASSDTGTGAAYGYTF	TGTGCCAGCAGTGACACCGGGACAGGGGCCGCCTATGGCTACACCTTC
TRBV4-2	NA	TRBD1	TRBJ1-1	CASSQPGTAEAFF	TGTGCCAGCAGCCAGCCCGGGACAGCCGAAGCTTTCTTT
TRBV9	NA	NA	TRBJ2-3	CASSVASLGIALTDTQYF	TGTGCCAGCAGCGTAGCTTCTCTGGGAATAGCCCTCACAGATACGCAGTATTTT
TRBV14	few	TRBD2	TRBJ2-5	CASSQGRGLAGGSWETQYF	TGTGCCAGCAGCCAAGGCCGAGGACTAGCGGGGGGGTCATGGGAGACCCAGTACTTC
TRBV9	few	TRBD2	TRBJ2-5	CASSVVGSGGYQETQYF	TGTGCCAGCAGCGTAGTCGGTAGCGGGGGGTACCAAGAGACCCAGTACTTC
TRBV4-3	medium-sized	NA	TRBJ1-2	CASSQGGAGSGYGYTF	TGCGCCAGCAGCCAAGGGGGGGCAGGAAGTGGCTATGGCTACACCTTC
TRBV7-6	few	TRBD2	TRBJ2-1	CASSPEVSAGGGNEQFF	TGTGCCAGCAGCCCAGAGGTCTCAGCGGGAGGGGGGAATGAGCAGTTCTTC
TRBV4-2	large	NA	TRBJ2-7	CASSQEVGGFWGEQYF	TGTGCCAGCAGCCAAGAGGTTGGGGGATTCTGGGGCGAGCAGTACTTC
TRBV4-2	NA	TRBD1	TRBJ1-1	CASSQEPDRAIAEAFF	TGTGCCAGCAGCCAAGAACCGGACAGGGCGATCGCTGAAGCTTTCTTT